The rows below give T cell receptor beta chains drawn from one sample of a study of cytomegalovirus exposure and HLA in healthy donors. Here immunoSEQ multiplex PCR was the method, and the copy in TCRdb shows in-frame clones only, minus some. The sample records around 110,000 clones, roughly 9% being singletons. The material sequenced was PBMCs. Receptors originate from a man younger than 45 in good health and CMV-seronegative. Both conserved end residues are part of each CDR3. Each record gives: D gene, clone size, V gene, J gene, CDR3 protein, CDR3 DNA. A D gene is named only where the DNA matches it firmly. Not all rows give a size; the values are once, few, many and, for expanded clones, a class.

.,.,TRBV2,TRBJ2-5,CASSQTGRQETQYF,TGTGCCAGCAGTCAAACAGGGCGCCAAGAGACCCAGTACTTC
TRBD1,few,TRBV2,TRBJ1-3,CASSFQGAGSGNTIYF,TGTGCCAGCAGTTTTCAGGGGGCTGGGTCTGGAAACACCATATATTTT
TRBD2,.,TRBV7-3,TRBJ2-2,CASSSSGGNTGELFF,TGTGCCAGCAGCTCGAGCGGGGGGAACACCGGGGAGCTGTTTTTT
.,few,TRBV27,TRBJ1-1,CASSLLSQRGTEAFF,TGTGCCAGCAGTTTATTGAGCCAACGGGGCACTGAAGCTTTCTTT
.,.,TRBV5-1,TRBJ1-6,CASSLSGGDSPLHF,TGCGCCAGCAGCCTTTCCGGGGGAGATTCACCCCTCCACTTT
.,.,TRBV19,TRBJ1-1,CASSITSGVNEAFF,TGTGCCAGTAGTATCACCTCCGGGGTTAATGAAGCTTTCTTT
TRBD2,few,TRBV7-8,TRBJ2-7,CASRPGTRETYEQYF,TGTGCCAGCAGACCAGGGACTAGGGAAACCTACGAGCAGTACTTC
TRBD2,few,TRBV14,TRBJ2-7,CASSQGGLAGIESSYEQYF,TGTGCCAGCAGCCAAGGTGGACTAGCGGGAATCGAAAGCTCCTACGAGCAGTACTTC
.,.,TRBV4-1,TRBJ1-2,CASSPSRGLANYGYTF,TGCGCCAGCAGCCCCTCTCGAGGTCTAGCTAACTATGGCTACACCTTC
.,.,TRBV7-2,TRBJ2-7,CASSSVEAEQYF,TGTGCCAGCAGCTCGGTCGAGGCCGAGCAGTACTTC
TRBD2,.,TRBV18,TRBJ2-1,CASSPGTSDYNEQFF,TGTGCCAGCTCACCAGGGACTAGCGACTACAATGAGCAGTTCTTC